This entry features one TCR beta chain sequence. Its matching antigen is unknown. This entry belongs to a study of response to subunit inactivated influenza vaccine. Study-level points and caveats: Authors suggested each seasonal flu vaccination may recruit only limited numbers of new T cells.

TCRdb recomputed calls from the RT-PCR reads with MiXCR, one row per CDR3 protein. Of about 300,000 distinct CDR3 sequences listed, 22% are singletons. Per germline, CDR1 LGHNA and CDR2 YSLEER. V lost 4 bases, J lost 6 bases, and 19 bases lay in between. The CDR3 extends over 16 amino acids. This clonotype was obtained from a man between 50 and 75 years old who received an inactivated influenza vaccine. The sequencing here drew on PBMCs from blood, taken less than 22 months after vaccination. The rearrangement joins TRBV4-3 to TRBJ1-3; TRBD1 might be the D (6 bases). CDR3 loop: CASSLDWAGGENTIYF. For the CDR3, the DNA is TGCGCCAGCAGCCTTGACTGGGCGGGGGGCGAAAACACCATATATTTT.